These 22 T cell receptor beta chains share one sample of origin, sequenced in a study of identical twins. TCRdb re-analysed the 5' RACE reads in MiXCR, keeping a single row per CDR3 protein. The data contain 200,000 to 250,000 distinct CDR3 sequences, over 5.5% of them singletons. The data were also submitted as part of a second study, on T cells expressing NK-cell markers.

Sequencing was carried out using CD8+ T cells sorted from blood. These receptors all come from a woman between 18 and 30 years old in good health.

Relative to its sample, this clonotype is large. The J gene is TRBJ2-1, the V gene TRBV4-3; possibly TRBD1 for D (5 bases). V lost 0 bases, J lost 11 bases, and 17 bases lay in between. Germline V gene data show CDR1 as LGHNA and CDR2 as YSLEER. The CDR3 is 15 residues long. This CDR3 reads CASSQDTDGARKQFF. In DNA, the CDR3 is TGCGCCAGCAGCCAAGATACCGATGGGGCACGGAAGCAGTTCTTC.

The chain employs TRBV20-1 and TRBJ2-1; 13 nucleotides agree with TRBD2. The CDR3 contains 14 residues. The V and J ends lost 3 bases and 6 bases, in that order; junction bases with no gene match: 2. CDR1 DFQATT and CDR2 SNEGSKA come from the germline V gene (reference sequence). The chain's CDR3 is CSARTSGRINEQFF. The CDR3 DNA sequence: TGCAGTGCTAGGACTAGCGGGAGGATCAATGAGCAGTTCTTC.

This clonotype was recorded many times. The rearrangement uses TRBV2 and TRBJ2-1; possibly TRBD1 or TRBD2 for D (5 bases each). The CDR3 is 13 residues long. The V end was cut by 9 bases, the J end by 4 bases, with 13 bases between. From germline, CDR1 is SNHLY and CDR2 FYNNEI. The CDR3 DNA reads TGTGCCAGTCCCGGGACCCCATACAATGAGCAGTTCTTC. Its translation: CASPGTPYNEQFF. The entire variable domain, with the rest obtained from reference TRBV2 and TRBJ2-1, is as follows: EPEVTQTPSHQVTQMGQEVILRCVPISNHLYFYWYRQILGQKVEFLVSFYNNEISEKSEIFDDQFSVERPDGSNFTLKIRSTKLEDSAMYFCASPGTPYNEQFFGPGTRLTVL.

The chain carries TRBV5-1 and TRBJ2-1; 11 nucleotides agree with TRBD2. The CDR3 spans 16 residues. Losses at the gene ends were 4 bases for V and 1 base for J; bases not matched to a gene: 4. Per germline, CDR1 SGHRS and CDR2 YFSETQ. CDR3 sequence (DNA): TGCGCCAGCAGCGTTAGCGGGGGGGCGTCCTACAATGAGCAGTTCTTC. This encodes CASSVSGGASYNEQFF.

This chain links TRBV29-1 with TRBJ1-1, with D possibly matching TRBD1 (6 bases). The CDR3 consists of 14 residues. V was trimmed by 5 bases and J by 2 bases, leaving 15 bases between them. Germline V lookup: CDR1 SQVTM, CDR2 ANQGSEA. CDR3 nucleotide sequence: TGCAGCGTTAGCTACGTAGGGGGAAACACTGAAGCTTTCTTT. It codes for CSVSYVGGNTEAFF.

Concerning this clonotype itself: Its ends do not fully match the called genes, so a read error is possible. The chain couples TRBV12-3 or TRBV12-4 to TRBJ2-1, with TRBD2 matching 13 bases. The CDR3 has 18 amino acids. The CDR3 nucleotides are TGTGCCTGCAGTTTTGGCACTAGCGGGAGGGCCTCCCCTAATGAGCAGTTCTTC. It encodes CACSFGTSGRASPNEQFF.

This clonotype was seen repeatedly, ten times or more. The gene calls are TRBV7-6 and TRBJ1-5; D ambiguous. The germline V gene has CDR1 SGHVS and CDR2 FNYEAQ. CDR3 length: 15 amino acids. Trimming shortened V by 5 bases and J by 3 bases, and 14 bases separated the two germline ends. The CDR3 coding sequence is TGTGCCAGCAGCCCGGGTCGAGGTTTCAATCAGCCCCAGCATTTT. Its protein product is CASSPGRGFNQPQHF.

In this sample, this clonotype turned up many times. The rearrangement uses TRBV6-1 and TRBJ2-3, with TRBD2 matching over 13 bases. J gave up 0 bases and V 5 bases, and 8 bases lay outside the gene matches. The CDR3 totals 18 residues. Germline CDR1 MNHNS, CDR2 SASEGT. The CDR3: CASSPALAGGPSTDTQYF. The CDR3 DNA reads TGTGCCAGCAGTCCGGCACTAGCGGGAGGGCCGAGCACAGATACGCAGTATTTT.

This sequence joins TRBV7-9 and TRBJ2-1, with D unclear. V lost 5 bases and J lost 5, with 16 bases in between. Germline V gene sequence: CDR1 SEHNR, CDR2 FQNEAQ (reference sequence). This CDR3 region has 15 residues. The CDR3 is CASSHLLLGDNEQFF. As DNA, the CDR3 is TGTGCCAGCAGCCATCTCCTCCTTGGGGACAATGAGCAGTTCTTC. Full variable domain (rest looked up from reference TRBV7-9 and TRBJ2-1): DTGVSQNPRHKITKRGQNVTFRCDPISEHNRLYWYRQTLGQGPEFLTYFQNEAQLEKSRLLSDRFSAERPKGSFSTLEIQRTEQGDSAMYLCASSHLLLGDNEQFFGPGTRLTVL.

The chain is built from TRBV20-1 and TRBJ2-5, with D perhaps matching TRBD1 or TRBD2 (7 bases each). CDR1 and CDR2 (germline): DFQATT, SNEGSKA (reference sequence). V lost 6 bases, J lost 5 bases, and 19 bases lay in between. The CDR3 sequence is 14 residues long. CDR3 DNA: TGCAGTGCGGACGCCAGGGGGGGCGCGGAGACCCAGTACTTC. This gives the protein CSADARGGAETQYF.

This clonotype was detected only a few times. The gene calls are TRBV4-3 and TRBJ2-1, with a tentative D call TRBD1 (5 bases). Trimming left V 0 bases short and J 6 bases short, with 9 bases between. Germline CDR1 and CDR2: LGHNA and YSLEER. The CDR3 is 14 amino acids. The CDR3 region has the DNA TGCGCCAGCAGCCAAGAATCCAGGGTCAATGAGCAGTTCTTC. Its translation is CASSQESRVNEQFF.

The V gene is TRBV4-3, the J gene TRBJ2-1; unclear D gene. V was trimmed by 1 base and J by 6 bases, leaving 10 bases between them. Germline CDR1 LGHNA, CDR2 YSLEER. The CDR3 length is 14 residues. The CDR3: CASSQGRGSNEQFF. Here the CDR3 DNA reads TGCGCCAGCAGCCAAGGGCGAGGCAGCAATGAGCAGTTCTTC.

V gene TRBV6-5 combines with J gene TRBJ2-5; a possible D gene is TRBD1 (5 bases). The CDR3 runs to 15 residues. The ends were cut back, 4 bases at V and 1 base at J, with 13 bases in the middle. Germline lookup yields CDR1 MNHEY and CDR2 SVGAGI. The CDR3 DNA reads as TGTGCCAGCAGTTTCTCCTCAAGGGGCCAAGAGACCCAGTACTTC. Its protein product is CASSFSSRGQETQYF.

The CDR3 spells CASSDNRQGVAQPQHF. In DNA, the CDR3 is TGTGCCAGCAGCGACAACCGACAGGGGGTGGCTCAGCCCCAGCATTTT. V is TRBV2 and J is TRBJ1-5; TRBD1 agrees at 9 bases. Per the germline V gene, CDR1 is SNHLY and CDR2 is FYNNEI. V lost 6 bases, J lost 6 bases, and 12 bases stayed unmatched. This CDR3 has 16 residues.

This rearrangement joins TRBV9 to TRBJ2-1; 7 bases line up with TRBD2. This CDR3 contains 14 residues. CDR1 is SGDLS and CDR2 is YYNGEE in the germline V gene. V lost 2 bases to trimming and J lost 7 bases; unmatched junction nucleotides: 6. In DNA, the CDR3 is TGTGCCAGCAGCGTTTCCGGGGGGATGAATGAGCAGTTCTTC. The encoded protein is CASSVSGGMNEQFF.

Only a few counts were recorded for this clonotype. The J gene is TRBJ2-1, the V gene TRBV12-3 or TRBV12-4; D possibly corresponds to TRBD2 (5 bases). Trimming left V 0 bases short and J 12 bases short, with 12 bases between. There are 13 residues in the CDR3. Here the CDR3 reads CASSLAIVEGQFF. The CDR3 coding sequence is TGTGCCAGCAGTTTAGCGATTGTCGAGGGGCAGTTCTTC.

The chain links TRBV7-9 to TRBJ2-1, with D unclear. Trimming stripped 4 bases from V and 0 bases from J, with 10 bases between. The length of the CDR3 is 15 residues. The germline gives CDR1 SEHNR, CDR2 FQNEAQ (reference sequence). The CDR3 reads CASSSKLLSYNEQFF. The CDR3 bases are TGTGCCAGCAGCTCGAAACTACTCTCCTACAATGAGCAGTTCTTC. The variable domain in full, with the rest retrieved from reference TRBV7-9 and TRBJ2-1, is DTGVSQNPRHKITKRGQNVTFRCDPISEHNRLYWYRQTLGQGPEFLTYFQNEAQLEKSRLLSDRFSAERPKGSFSTLEIQRTEQGDSAMYLCASSSKLLSYNEQFFGPGTRLTVL.

This clonotype was observed a few times. The chain combines TRBV27 with TRBJ1-1, with a weak D call TRBD1 (5 bases). CDR1 and CDR2 (germline): MNHEY, SMNVEV (reference sequence). There are 14 residues in the CDR3. The V gene lost 7 bases and the J gene lost 4 bases, with 16 bases spanning the gap. Written as DNA, the CDR3 is TGTGCCAGCACTCAGGGCAAGGGGATCACTGAAGCTTTCTTT. Translated: CASTQGKGITEAFF.

The V and J genes are TRBV7-9 and TRBJ2-5; 7 bases fit TRBD1. CDR1 SEHNR and CDR2 FQNEAQ come from the germline V gene (reference sequence). V shed 5 bases, J shed 10 bases, and the junction held 13 bases outside the gene matches. This CDR3 spans 14 amino acids. The CDR3 is CASSRKQGFEDQYF. The CDR3 DNA reads as TGTGCCAGCAGCCGCAAACAGGGGTTTGAGGACCAGTACTTC. Combining the CDR3 with reference TRBV7-9 and TRBJ2-5 gives the whole variable domain DTGVSQNPRHKITKRGQNVTFRCDPISEHNRLYWYRQTLGQGPEFLTYFQNEAQLEKSRLLSDRFSAERPKGSFSTLEIQRTEQGDSAMYLCASSRKQGFEDQYFGPGTRLLVL.

J is TRBJ1-1 and V is TRBV6-2 or TRBV6-3, with no clear D. Germline CDR1 MNHEY, CDR2 SVGEGT. V was pared by 0 bases and J by 3 bases, with 2 bases between. The CDR3 runs to 12 residues. The CDR3 is CASSYSYTEAFF. In nucleotides, the CDR3 is TGTGCCAGCAGTTACTCCTACACTGAAGCTTTCTTT.

V gene TRBV6-1 combines with J gene TRBJ2-1; 15 bases match TRBD2. The CDR3 covers 16 residues. Trimming removed 6 bases from V and 4 bases from J; junction bases left unmatched: 4. CDR1 is MNHNS, CDR2 SASEGT, per germline. DNA for the CDR3: TGTGCCAGCAGCGGGACTAGCGGGGGGTCGTACAATGAGCAGTTCTTC. Its translation is CASSGTSGGSYNEQFF.

This clonotype was detected a few times. The chain employs TRBV5-6 and TRBJ2-5, with TRBD1 as a possible D gene (5 bases). The germline V gene has CDR1 SGHDT and CDR2 YYEEEE. The ends were cut back, 4 bases at V and 2 bases at J, with 15 bases in the middle. The CDR3 consists of 15 residues. For the CDR3, the DNA is TGTGCCAGCAGCCCCAGGGTGGGGCGACAAGAGACCCAGTACTTC. This gives the protein CASSPRVGRQETQYF.